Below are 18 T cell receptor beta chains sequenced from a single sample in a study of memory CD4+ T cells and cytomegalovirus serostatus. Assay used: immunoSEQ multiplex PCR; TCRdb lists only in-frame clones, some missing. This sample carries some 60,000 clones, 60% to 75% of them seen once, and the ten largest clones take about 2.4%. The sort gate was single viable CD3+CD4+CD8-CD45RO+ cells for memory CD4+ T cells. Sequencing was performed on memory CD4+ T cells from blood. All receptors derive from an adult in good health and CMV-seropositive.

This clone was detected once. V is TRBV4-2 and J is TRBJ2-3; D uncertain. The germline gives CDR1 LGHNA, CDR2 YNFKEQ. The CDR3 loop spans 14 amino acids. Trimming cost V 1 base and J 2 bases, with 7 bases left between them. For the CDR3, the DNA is TGTGCCAGCAGCCAAGCTGAAGACACAGATACGCAGTATTTT. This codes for CASSQAEDTDTQYF.

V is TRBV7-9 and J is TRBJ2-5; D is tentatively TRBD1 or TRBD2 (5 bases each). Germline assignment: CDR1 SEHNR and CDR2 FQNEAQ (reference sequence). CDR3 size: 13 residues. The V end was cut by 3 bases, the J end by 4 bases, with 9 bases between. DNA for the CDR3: TGTGCCAGCAGCTTCAGGGAGCGAGAGACCCAGTACTTC. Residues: CASSFRERETQYF.

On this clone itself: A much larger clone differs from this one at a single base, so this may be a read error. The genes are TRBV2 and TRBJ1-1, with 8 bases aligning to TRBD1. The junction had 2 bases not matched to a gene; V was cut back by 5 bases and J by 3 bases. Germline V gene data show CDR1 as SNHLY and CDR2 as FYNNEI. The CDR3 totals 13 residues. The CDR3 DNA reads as TGTGCCAGCAGTCCGGACAGGGACACTGAAGCTTTCTTT. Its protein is CASSPDRDTEAFF.

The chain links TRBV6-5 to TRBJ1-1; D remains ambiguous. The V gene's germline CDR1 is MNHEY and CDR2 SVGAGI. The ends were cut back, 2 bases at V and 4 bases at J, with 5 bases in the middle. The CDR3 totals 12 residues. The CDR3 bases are TGTGCCAGCAGTTACCCCCCCACTGAAGCTTTCTTT. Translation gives CASSYPPTEAFF.

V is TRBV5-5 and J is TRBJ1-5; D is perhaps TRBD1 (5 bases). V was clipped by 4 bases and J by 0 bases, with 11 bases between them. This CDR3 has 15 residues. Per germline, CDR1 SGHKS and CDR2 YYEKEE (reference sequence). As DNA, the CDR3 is TGTGCCAGCAGCGTAGGGGCCCATAGCAATCAGCCCCAGCATTTT. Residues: CASSVGAHSNQPQHF. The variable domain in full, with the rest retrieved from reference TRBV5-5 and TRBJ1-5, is DAGVTQSPTHLIKTRGQQVTLRCSPISGHKSVSWYQQVLGQGPQFIFQYYEKEERGRGNFPDRFSARQFPNYSSELNVNALLLGDSALYLCASSVGAHSNQPQHFGDGTRLSIL.

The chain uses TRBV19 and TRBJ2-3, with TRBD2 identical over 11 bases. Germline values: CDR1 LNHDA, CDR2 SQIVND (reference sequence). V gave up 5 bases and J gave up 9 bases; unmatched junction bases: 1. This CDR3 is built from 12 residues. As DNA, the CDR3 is TGTGCCAGTAGTTCTAGCGGGGGGACGCAGTATTTT. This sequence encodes CASSSSGGTQYF.

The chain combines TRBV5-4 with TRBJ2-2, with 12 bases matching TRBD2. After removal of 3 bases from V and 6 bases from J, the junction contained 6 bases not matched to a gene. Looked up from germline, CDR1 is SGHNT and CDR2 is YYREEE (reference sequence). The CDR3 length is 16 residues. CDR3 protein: CASSSPSGRAAGELFF. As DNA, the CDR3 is TGTGCCAGCAGCTCTCCTAGCGGGAGGGCTGCCGGGGAGCTGTTTTTT. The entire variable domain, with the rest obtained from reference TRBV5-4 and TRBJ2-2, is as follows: ETGVTQSPTHLIKTRGQQVTLRCSSQSGHNTVSWYQQALGQGPQFIFQYYREEENGRGNFPPRFSGLQFPNYSSELNVNALELDDSALYLCASSSPSGRAAGELFFGEGSRLTVL.

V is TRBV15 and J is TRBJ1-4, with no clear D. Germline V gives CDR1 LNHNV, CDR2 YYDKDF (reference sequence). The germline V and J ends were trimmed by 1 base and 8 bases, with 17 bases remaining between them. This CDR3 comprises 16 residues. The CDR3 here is CATSRGSGKGREKLFF. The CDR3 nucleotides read TGTGCCACCAGCAGAGGATCGGGAAAAGGACGGGAAAAACTGTTTTTT. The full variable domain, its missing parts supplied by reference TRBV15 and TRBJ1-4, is DAMVIQNPRYQVTQFGKPVTLSCSQTLNHNVMYWYQQKSSQAPKLLFHYYDKDFNNEADTPDNFQSRRPNTSFCFLDIRSPGLGDTAMYLCATSRGSGKGREKLFFGSGTQLSVL.

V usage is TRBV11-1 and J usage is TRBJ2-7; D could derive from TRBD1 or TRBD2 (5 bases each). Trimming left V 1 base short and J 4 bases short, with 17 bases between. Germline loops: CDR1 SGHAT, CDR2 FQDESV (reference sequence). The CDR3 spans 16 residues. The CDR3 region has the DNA TGTGCCAGCAGCTTAGAACGCGGCGAGAGGGGTTACGAGCAGTACTTC. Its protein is CASSLERGERGYEQYF.

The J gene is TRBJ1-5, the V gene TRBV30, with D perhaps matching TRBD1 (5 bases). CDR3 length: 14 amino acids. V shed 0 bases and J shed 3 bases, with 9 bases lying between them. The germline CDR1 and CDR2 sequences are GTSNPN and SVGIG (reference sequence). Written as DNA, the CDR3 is TGTGCCTGGAGTGTAAAGGGGAACAATCAGCCCCAGCATTTT. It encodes CAWSVKGNNQPQHF.

The CDR3 protein is CASSEAGVNGQVPFF. The CDR3 DNA reads as TGTGCCAGCAGTGAAGCGGGAGTAAACGGGCAAGTACCTTTCTTT. The chain combines TRBV2 with TRBJ1-1; D remains ambiguous. The germline CDR1 and CDR2 sequences are SNHLY and FYNNEI. The CDR3 is made up of 15 amino acids. V lost 0 bases and J 12 bases, leaving 20 bases between the germline ends. Together with reference TRBV2 and TRBJ1-1, the CDR3 gives the full variable domain: EPEVTQTPSHQVTQMGQEVILRCVPISNHLYFYWYRQILGQKVEFLVSFYNNEISEKSEIFDDQFSVERPDGSNFTLKIRSTKLEDSAMYFCASSEAGVNGQVPFFGQGTRLTVV.

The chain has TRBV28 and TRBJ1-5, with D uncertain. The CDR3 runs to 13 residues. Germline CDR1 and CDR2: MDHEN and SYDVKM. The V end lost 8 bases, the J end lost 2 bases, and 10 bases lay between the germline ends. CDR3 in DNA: TGTGCCAGCCAAGGACGGGGCAATCAGCCCCAGCATTTT. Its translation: CASQGRGNQPQHF.

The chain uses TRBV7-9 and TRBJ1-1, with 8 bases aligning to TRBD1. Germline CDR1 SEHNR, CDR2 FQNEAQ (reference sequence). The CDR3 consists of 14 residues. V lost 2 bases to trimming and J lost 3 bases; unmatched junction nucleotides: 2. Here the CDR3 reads CASSLTGGHTEAFF. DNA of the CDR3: TGTGCCAGCAGCTTAACAGGGGGGCACACTGAAGCTTTCTTT.

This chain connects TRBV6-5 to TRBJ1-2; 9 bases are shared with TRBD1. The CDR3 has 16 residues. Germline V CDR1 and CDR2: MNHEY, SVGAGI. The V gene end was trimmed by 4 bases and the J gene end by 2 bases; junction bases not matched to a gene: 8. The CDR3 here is CASSSDRQGGNYGYTF. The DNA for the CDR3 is TGTGCCAGCAGTTCCGATCGACAGGGGGGGAACTATGGCTACACCTTC.

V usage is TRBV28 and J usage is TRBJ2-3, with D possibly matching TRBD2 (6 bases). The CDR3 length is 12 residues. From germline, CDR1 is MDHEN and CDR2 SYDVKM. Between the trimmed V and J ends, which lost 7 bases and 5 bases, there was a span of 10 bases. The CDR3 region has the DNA TGTGCCAGCACCTCGGGGGTAGATACGCAGTATTTT. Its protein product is CASTSGVDTQYF.

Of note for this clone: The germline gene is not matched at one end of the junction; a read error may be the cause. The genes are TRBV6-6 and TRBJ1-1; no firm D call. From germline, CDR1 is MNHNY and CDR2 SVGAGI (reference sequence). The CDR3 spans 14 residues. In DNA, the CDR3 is TGTGCCAGCAAACAATCATCGAATTCGGCTGAGGCTTTCTTT. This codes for CASKQSSNSAEAFF.

CDR3 residues: CASTGGLAYTQYF. The CDR3 DNA reads TGTGCCAGCACAGGGGGACTAGCGTATACGCAGTATTTT. The V call is TRBV6-1, the J call TRBJ2-3; 10 bases line up with TRBD2. This CDR3 has 13 residues. The V and J ends lost 7 bases and 7 bases, in that order; junction bases with no gene match: 5. The germline gives CDR1 MNHNS, CDR2 SASEGT.

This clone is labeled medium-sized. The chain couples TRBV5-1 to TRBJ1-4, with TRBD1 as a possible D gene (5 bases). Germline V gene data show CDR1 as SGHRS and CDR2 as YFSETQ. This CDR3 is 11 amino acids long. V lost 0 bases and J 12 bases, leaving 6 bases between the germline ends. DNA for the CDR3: TGCGCCAGCAGCTTGGCGGGGGAACTGTTTTTT. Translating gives CASSLAGELFF.